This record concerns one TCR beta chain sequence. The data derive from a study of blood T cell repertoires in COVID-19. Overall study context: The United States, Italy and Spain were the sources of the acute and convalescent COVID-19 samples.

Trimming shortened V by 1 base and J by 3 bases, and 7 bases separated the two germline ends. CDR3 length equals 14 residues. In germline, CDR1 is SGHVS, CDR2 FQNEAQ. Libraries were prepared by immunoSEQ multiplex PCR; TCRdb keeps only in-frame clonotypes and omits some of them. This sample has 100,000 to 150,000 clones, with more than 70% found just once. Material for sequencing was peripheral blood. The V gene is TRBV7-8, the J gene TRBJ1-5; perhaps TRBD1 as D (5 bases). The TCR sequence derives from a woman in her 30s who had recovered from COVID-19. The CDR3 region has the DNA TGTGCCAGCAGCTTAGGCAGGGACAATCAGCCCCAGCATTTT. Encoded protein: CASSLGRDNQPQHF.